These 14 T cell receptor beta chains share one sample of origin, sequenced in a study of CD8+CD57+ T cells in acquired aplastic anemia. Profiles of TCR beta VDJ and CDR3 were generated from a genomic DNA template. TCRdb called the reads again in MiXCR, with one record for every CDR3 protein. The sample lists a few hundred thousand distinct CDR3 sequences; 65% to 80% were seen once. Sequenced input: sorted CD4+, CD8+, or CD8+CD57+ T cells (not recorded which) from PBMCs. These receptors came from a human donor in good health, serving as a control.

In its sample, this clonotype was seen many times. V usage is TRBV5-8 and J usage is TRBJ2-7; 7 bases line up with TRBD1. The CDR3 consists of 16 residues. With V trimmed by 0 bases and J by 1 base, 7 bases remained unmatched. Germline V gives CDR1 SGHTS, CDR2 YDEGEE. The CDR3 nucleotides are TGTGCCAGCAGCTTGGCCCCACAGGGGCCGTCCTACGAGCAGTACTTC. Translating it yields CASSLAPQGPSYEQYF.

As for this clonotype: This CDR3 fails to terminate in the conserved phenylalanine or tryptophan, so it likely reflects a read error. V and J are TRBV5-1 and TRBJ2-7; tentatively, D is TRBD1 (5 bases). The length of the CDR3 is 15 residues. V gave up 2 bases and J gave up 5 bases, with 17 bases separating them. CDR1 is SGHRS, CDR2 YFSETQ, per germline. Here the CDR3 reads CASSLDTAGPHEQYL. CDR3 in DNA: TGCGCCAGCAGCTTAGATACCGCAGGGCCGCACGAGCAGTACCTC.

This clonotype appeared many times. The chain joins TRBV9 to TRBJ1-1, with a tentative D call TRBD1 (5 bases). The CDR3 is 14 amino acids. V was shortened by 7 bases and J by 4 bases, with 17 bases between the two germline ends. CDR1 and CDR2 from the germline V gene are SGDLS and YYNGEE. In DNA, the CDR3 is TGTGCCAGCTCCCTAGGGGTCAGGACCACTGAAGCTTTCTTT. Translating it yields CASSLGVRTTEAFF. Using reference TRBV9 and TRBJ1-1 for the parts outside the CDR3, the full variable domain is DSGVTQTPKHLITATGQRVTLRCSPRSGDLSVYWYQQSLDQGLQFLIQYYNGEERAKGNILERFSAQQFPDLHSELNLSSLELGDSALYFCASSLGVRTTEAFFGQGTRLTVV.

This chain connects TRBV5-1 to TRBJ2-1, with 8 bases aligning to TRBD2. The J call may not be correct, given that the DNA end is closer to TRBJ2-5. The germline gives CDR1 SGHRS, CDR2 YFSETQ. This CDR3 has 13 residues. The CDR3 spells CASSLAGEGTQYF. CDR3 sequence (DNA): TGCGCCAGCAGCTTAGCGGGGGAAGGGACCCAGTACTTC.

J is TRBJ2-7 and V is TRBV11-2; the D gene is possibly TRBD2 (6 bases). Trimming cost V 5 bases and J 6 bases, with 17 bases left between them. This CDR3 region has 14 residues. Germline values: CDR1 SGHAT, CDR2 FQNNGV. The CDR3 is CASSPNGDSAEQYF. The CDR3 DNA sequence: TGTGCCAGCAGCCCGAACGGGGACTCAGCCGAGCAGTACTTC.

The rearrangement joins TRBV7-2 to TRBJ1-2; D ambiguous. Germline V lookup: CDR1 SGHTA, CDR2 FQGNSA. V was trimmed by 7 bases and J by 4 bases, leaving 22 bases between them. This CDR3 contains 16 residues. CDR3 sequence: CASTLNTAGPIYGYTF. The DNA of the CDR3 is TGTGCCAGCACTCTAAATACCGCTGGACCGATCTATGGCTACACCTTC.

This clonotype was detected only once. CDR3 nucleotide sequence: TGTGCCAGCAATGTCCCGAACACCTACAATGAGCAGTTCTTC. Translating gives CASNVPNTYNEQFF. The chain has TRBV6-4 and TRBJ2-1; no clear D gene. This CDR3 region has 14 residues. V dropped 7 bases and J dropped 2 bases, with 12 bases sitting between them. The germline CDR1 and CDR2 sequences are MRHNA and SNTAGT.

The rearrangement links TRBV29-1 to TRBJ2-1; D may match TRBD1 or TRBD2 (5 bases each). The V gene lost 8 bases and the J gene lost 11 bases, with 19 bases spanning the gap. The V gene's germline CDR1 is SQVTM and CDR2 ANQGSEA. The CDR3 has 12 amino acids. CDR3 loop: CSSESGPSKQFF. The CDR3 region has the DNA TGCAGCAGTGAGTCGGGGCCTTCCAAGCAGTTCTTC.

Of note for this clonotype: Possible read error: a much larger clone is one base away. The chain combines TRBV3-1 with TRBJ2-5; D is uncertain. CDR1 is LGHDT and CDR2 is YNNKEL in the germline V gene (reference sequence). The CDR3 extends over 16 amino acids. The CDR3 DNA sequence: TGTGCCTGCAGCCCATCAGACACGTCCCACCAAGAGACCCAGTACTTC. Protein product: CACSPSDTSHQETQYF.

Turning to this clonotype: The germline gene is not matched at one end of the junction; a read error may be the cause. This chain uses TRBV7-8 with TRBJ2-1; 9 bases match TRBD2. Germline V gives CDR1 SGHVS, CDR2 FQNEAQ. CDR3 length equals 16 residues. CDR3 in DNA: TGCACCAGCAGCCGCGGGGGGGGGCACCTCAGCAATGAGCAGTTCTTC. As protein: CTSSRGGGHLSNEQFF.

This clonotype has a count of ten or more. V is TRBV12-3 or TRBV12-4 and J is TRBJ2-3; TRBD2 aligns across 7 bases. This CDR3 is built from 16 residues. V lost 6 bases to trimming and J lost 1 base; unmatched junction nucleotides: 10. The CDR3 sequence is CASSPRGVGGTDTQYF. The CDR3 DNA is TGTGCCAGCAGCCCCCGGGGGGTGGGCGGCACAGATACGCAGTATTTT.

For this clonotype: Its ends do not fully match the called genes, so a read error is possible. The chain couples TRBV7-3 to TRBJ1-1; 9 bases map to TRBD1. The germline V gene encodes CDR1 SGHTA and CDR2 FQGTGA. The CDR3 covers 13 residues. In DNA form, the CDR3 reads TGTGCTAGCAGCTTAGACCTGACAGGGGGAGCTTTCTTT. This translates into CASSLDLTGGAFF.

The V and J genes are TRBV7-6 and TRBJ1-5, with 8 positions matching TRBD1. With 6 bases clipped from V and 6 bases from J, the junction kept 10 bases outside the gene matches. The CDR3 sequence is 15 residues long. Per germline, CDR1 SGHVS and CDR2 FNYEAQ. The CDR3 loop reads CASSLQGDRIQPQHF. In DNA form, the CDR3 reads TGTGCCAGCAGTCTACAGGGGGATAGGATTCAGCCCCAGCATTTT.

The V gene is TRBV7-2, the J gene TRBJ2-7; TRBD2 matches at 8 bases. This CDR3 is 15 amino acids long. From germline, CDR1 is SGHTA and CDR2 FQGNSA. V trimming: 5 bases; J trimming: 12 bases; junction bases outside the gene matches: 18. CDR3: CASSRTVGGAPDTYF. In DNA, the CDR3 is TGTGCCAGCAGCAGAACGGTCGGGGGGGCTCCAGATACGTACTTC.